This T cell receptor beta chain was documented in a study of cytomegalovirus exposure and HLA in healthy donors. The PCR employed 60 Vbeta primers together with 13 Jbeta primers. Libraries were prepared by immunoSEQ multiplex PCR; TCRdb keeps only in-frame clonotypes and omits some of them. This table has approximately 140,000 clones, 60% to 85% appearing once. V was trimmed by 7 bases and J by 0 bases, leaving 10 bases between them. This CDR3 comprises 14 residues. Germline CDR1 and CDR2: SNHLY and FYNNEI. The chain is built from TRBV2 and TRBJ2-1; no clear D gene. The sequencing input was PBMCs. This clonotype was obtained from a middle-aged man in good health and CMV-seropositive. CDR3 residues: CASTLLSSYNEQFF. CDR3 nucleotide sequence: TGTGCCAGCACCCTCCTGAGCTCCTACAATGAGCAGTTCTTC.